These 16 T cell receptor beta chains were all obtained from the same sample, sequenced in a study of blood T cell repertoires in COVID-19. Method: immunoSEQ multiplex PCR; TCRdb's copy keeps in-frame clones and lacks some. The sample has about 82,000 clones; 78% are singletons. The material sequenced was peripheral blood. All receptors come from a man aged 55 to 70 with COVID-19, enrolled during active disease.

This clone was observed a handful of times. The DNA for the CDR3 is TGTGCCAGCAGCTTCGGACAGGGAAACACTGAAGCTTTCTTT. It yields the protein CASSFGQGNTEAFF. This chain joins TRBV13 and TRBJ1-1, with TRBD1 matching over 8 bases. V lost 3 bases to trimming and J lost 2 bases; unmatched junction nucleotides: 2. Germline CDR1 is PRHDT and CDR2 is FYEKMQ (reference sequence). This CDR3 comprises 14 residues. Variable domain in full (rest from reference TRBV13 and TRBJ1-1): AAGVIQSPRHLIKEKRETATLKCYPIPRHDTVYWYQQGPGQDPQFLISFYEKMQSDKGSIPDRFSAQQFSDYHSELNMSSLELGDSALYFCASSFGQGNTEAFFGQGTRLTVV.

This clone turned up a few times. The chain carries TRBV5-1 and TRBJ1-2; TRBD1 is a possible D gene (5 bases). The CDR3 covers 14 residues. The V end was cut by 0 bases, the J end by 8 bases, with 14 bases between. The V gene's germline CDR1 is SGHRS and CDR2 YFSETQ. The CDR3 sequence: CASSLEGPLRGYTF. The CDR3 nucleotides read TGCGCCAGCAGCTTGGAGGGGCCCCTTCGAGGCTACACCTTC.

The chain uses TRBV19 and TRBJ2-3, with 7 bases matching TRBD2. After removal of 6 bases from V and 2 bases from J, the junction contained 8 bases not matched to a gene. CDR3 length equals 15 residues. Germline V gene data show CDR1 as LNHDA and CDR2 as SQIVND (reference sequence). The CDR3 DNA follows: TGTGCCAGTAGGAGCGTGGCGGGGGACACAGATACGCAGTATTTT. It yields the protein CASRSVAGDTDTQYF.

V usage is TRBV7-2 and J usage is TRBJ2-5; D unclear. V gave up 7 bases and J gave up 3 bases, with 12 bases separating them. Germline CDR1 SGHTA, CDR2 FQGNSA. The CDR3 length is 13 residues. CDR3 sequence (DNA): TGTGCCAGCAAACGTTTCGCGGAAGAGACCCAGTACTTC. Encoded protein: CASKRFAEETQYF.

V usage is TRBV12-3 or TRBV12-4 and J usage is TRBJ2-2, with TRBD1 as a possible D gene (6 bases). CDR3 length: 13 residues. V was cut by 3 bases and J by 6 bases, with 8 bases left in between. The DNA of the CDR3 is TGTGCCAGCAGTTTGAAGGGGGCCGGGGAGCTGTTTTTT. Translation gives CASSLKGAGELFF.

This clone was counted a few times. The chain couples TRBV3-1 (or the pseudogene TRBV3-2) to TRBJ2-7; 9 bases map to TRBD1. CDR1 and CDR2 from the germline V gene are LGHDT and YNNKEL (reference sequence). The CDR3 is 15 residues long. The V segment lost 1 base and the J segment 6 bases; nucleotides outside the gene matches: 7. The CDR3 reads CASSQARDRAGEQYF. As DNA, the CDR3 is TGTGCCAGCAGCCAAGCTCGGGACAGGGCAGGCGAGCAGTACTTC.

The chain has TRBV7-3 and TRBJ2-7, with D unresolved. The CDR3 contains 15 residues. V lost 1 base and J 3 bases, leaving 13 bases between the germline ends. The V gene's germline CDR1 is SGHTA and CDR2 FQGTGA. The CDR3 is CASSLSPGLGYEQYF. Written as DNA, the CDR3 is TGTGCCAGCAGCTTAAGTCCAGGTCTGGGCTACGAGCAGTACTTC.

The V call is TRBV5-1, the J call TRBJ1-4; D is possibly TRBD1 (5 bases). CDR3 length: 15 amino acids. V was pared by 5 bases and J by 0 bases, with 11 bases between. Germline CDR1 and CDR2: SGHRS and YFSETQ. CDR3 amino acids: CASSYRQPTNEKLFF. For the CDR3, the DNA is TGCGCCAGCAGTTACCGACAGCCAACTAATGAAAAACTGTTTTTT.

J is TRBJ2-3 and V is TRBV11-3; tentatively, D is TRBD1 (5 bases). Germline values: CDR1 SGHNT, CDR2 YENEEA. Trimming took off 5 bases at V and 2 bases at J, with 14 bases between the two ends. The CDR3 spans 15 residues. The CDR3 loop reads CASSPFVGDTDTQYF. CDR3 nucleotides: TGTGCCAGCAGCCCCTTTGTAGGGGACACAGATACGCAGTATTTT.

The chain links TRBV9 to TRBJ2-7; a weak D match, TRBD1 (6 bases). The CDR3 is 15 residues long. Trimming removed 0 bases from V and 5 bases from J, with 15 bases in between. Per germline, CDR1 SGDLS and CDR2 YYNGEE. The CDR3 sequence: CASSVGQGNYDEQYF. The CDR3 DNA reads TGTGCCAGCAGCGTAGGGCAGGGGAATTACGACGAGCAGTACTTC.

The chain carries TRBV5-1 and TRBJ1-4, with D unresolved. CDR1 and CDR2 from the germline V gene are SGHRS and YFSETQ. V lost 3 bases and J lost 7, with 16 bases in between. The CDR3 length is 15 residues. CDR3 sequence: CASSWGEGRGEKLFF. The DNA of the CDR3 is TGCGCCAGCAGCTGGGGTGAGGGCCGGGGTGAAAAACTGTTTTTT.

V and J are TRBV6-5 and TRBJ1-3; the D gene is possibly TRBD1 (5 bases). CDR3 length: 15 residues. Germline lookup yields CDR1 MNHEY and CDR2 SVGAGI. V was shortened by 6 bases and J by 7 bases, with 19 bases between the two germline ends. The CDR3 bases are TGTGCCAGCAGCCTCAGGGAAGCCACAAGGAACACCATATATTTT. Its protein product is CASSLREATRNTIYF.

The chain couples TRBV9 to TRBJ2-2, with a possible D match to TRBD2 (6 bases). CDR3 size: 16 residues. The germline gives CDR1 SGDLS, CDR2 YYNGEE. The V gene lost 0 bases and the J gene lost 4 bases, with 13 bases spanning the gap. The CDR3 coding sequence is TGTGCCAGCAGCGTAGGGGGGACTCCGTCCACCGGGGAGCTGTTTTTT. It yields the protein CASSVGGTPSTGELFF.

In this sample, this clone turned up a few times. V usage is TRBV6-5 and J usage is TRBJ1-6; D may be TRBD1 (5 bases). The CDR3 sequence is 15 residues long. The V gene's germline CDR1 is MNHEY and CDR2 SVGAGI. V lost 7 bases and J lost 8, with 18 bases in between. CDR3 loop: CASTTGEGLYSPLHF. CDR3 sequence (DNA): TGTGCCAGCACTACGGGGGAAGGCTTGTATTCACCCCTCCACTTT.

The chain has TRBV6-5 and TRBJ1-1; weak D call: TRBD1 (6 bases). Germline V lookup: CDR1 MNHEY, CDR2 SVGAGI. The CDR3 extends over 12 amino acids. V lost 4 bases, J lost 8 bases, and 11 bases lay in between. This CDR3 reads CASSLTGKEAFF. The CDR3 DNA follows: TGTGCCAGCAGTTTAACAGGGAAGGAAGCTTTCTTT.

The table lists this clone with a few counts. The chain joins TRBV7-3 to TRBJ2-7; unclear D gene. The V and J ends lost 5 bases and 5 bases respectively, with 16 bases between them. From germline, CDR1 is SGHTA and CDR2 FQGTGA. The CDR3 is made up of 14 amino acids. Here the CDR3 DNA reads TGTGCCAGCAGCGAGACTTCTGGGTCCCACGAGCAGTACTTC. This codes for CASSETSGSHEQYF. The entire variable domain, with the rest obtained from reference TRBV7-3 and TRBJ2-7, is as follows: GAGVSQTPSNKVTEKGKYVELRCDPISGHTALYWYRQSLGQGPEFLIYFQGTGAADDSGLPNDRFFAVRPEGSVSTLKIQRTERGDSAVYLCASSETSGSHEQYFGPGTRLTVT.